A selection of T cell receptor beta chains follows, all from one sample in a study of T cell changes during pregnancy in multiple sclerosis. The table came from immunoSEQ multiplex PCR; TCRdb's copy has only in-frame clones and leaves some out. This table has more than 10,000 clones, about 87% appearing once. The sequencing used CD8+ T cells from peripheral blood mononuclear cells, collected in the second trimester of pregnancy. These receptors all stem from a female donor in good health, enrolled as a control in a pregnancy study. The CDR3 runs from the conserved cysteine through the conserved F or W. Each record gives: V gene, clone size, D gene, J gene, CDR3 protein, CDR3 DNA. The D gene is left open where the match is weak. Clone size is not always given. Where it is, it says once, few, many or a class for expanded clones.

v_gene: TRBV7-3
abundance: .
d_gene: .
j_gene: TRBJ2-3
CDR3aa: CASSLFWPPDTQYF
CDR3nt: TGTGCCAGCAGCTTATTTTGGCCCCCAGATACGCAGTATTTT

v_gene: TRBV7-9
abundance: .
d_gene: TRBD2
j_gene: TRBJ2-5
CDR3aa: CASSMGLAGAQETQYF
CDR3nt: TGTGCCAGCAGCATGGGACTAGCGGGAGCACAAGAGACCCAGTACTTC

v_gene: TRBV19
abundance: few
d_gene: TRBD2
j_gene: TRBJ2-1
CDR3aa: CASSISAGGPHEQFF
CDR3nt: TGTGCCAGTAGTATATCGGCGGGGGGCCCCCATGAGCAGTTCTTC

v_gene: TRBV5-6
abundance: .
d_gene: .
j_gene: TRBJ2-1
CDR3aa: CASSLGRGYNEQFF
CDR3nt: TGTGCCAGCAGCTTGGGGAGGGGATACAATGAGCAGTTCTTC

v_gene: TRBV7-8
abundance: .
d_gene: .
j_gene: TRBJ1-5
CDR3aa: CASSLGQIYQPQHF
CDR3nt: TGTGCCAGCAGCCTCGGACAGATTTATCAGCCCCAGCATTTT

v_gene: TRBV19
abundance: .
d_gene: .
j_gene: TRBJ2-5
CDR3aa: CASSDGSETQYF
CDR3nt: TGTGCCAGTAGTGACGGGAGCGAGACCCAGTACTTC

v_gene: TRBV27
abundance: once
d_gene: .
j_gene: TRBJ1-2
CDR3aa: CASSPKQGFNYGYTF
CDR3nt: TGTGCCAGCAGTCCAAAACAGGGATTTAACTATGGCTACACCTTC

v_gene: TRBV6-5
abundance: .
d_gene: TRBD1
j_gene: TRBJ2-3
CDR3aa: CASSGDRRADTQYF
CDR3nt: TGTGCCAGCAGCGGGGACAGGAGAGCAGATACGCAGTATTTT

v_gene: TRBV19
abundance: .
d_gene: TRBD1
j_gene: TRBJ2-1
CDR3aa: CASSTRGQGAHEQFF
CDR3nt: TGTGCCAGTAGTACCAGGGGACAGGGGGCCCATGAGCAGTTCTTC

v_gene: TRBV9
abundance: .
d_gene: TRBD1
j_gene: TRBJ2-7
CDR3aa: CASSRTGGDEQYF
CDR3nt: TGTGCCAGCAGTAGGACAGGGGGAGACGAGCAGTACTTC

v_gene: TRBV29-1
abundance: .
d_gene: .
j_gene: TRBJ2-2
CDR3aa: CSVFSPNTGELFF
CDR3nt: TGCAGCGTATTCTCCCCGAACACCGGGGAGCTGTTTTTT

v_gene: TRBV7-9
abundance: .
d_gene: TRBD2
j_gene: TRBJ2-1
CDR3aa: CASSLVAGIVNEQFF
CDR3nt: TGTGCCAGCAGCTTAGTAGCGGGGATCGTCAATGAGCAGTTCTTC

v_gene: TRBV28
abundance: .
d_gene: .
j_gene: TRBJ2-1
CDR3aa: CASSSFGNLNNEQFF
CDR3nt: TGTGCCAGCAGTTCCTTCGGGAATTTGAACAATGAGCAGTTCTTC

v_gene: TRBV6-4
abundance: .
d_gene: TRBD2
j_gene: TRBJ2-3
CDR3aa: CATSGGATDTQYF
CDR3nt: TGTGCCACTAGCGGGGGGGCCACAGATACGCAGTATTTT

v_gene: TRBV11-1
abundance: once
d_gene: TRBD2
j_gene: TRBJ2-7
CDR3aa: CASSLWGSGPYSEQYF
CDR3nt: TGTGCCAGCAGCTTATGGGGTAGCGGGCCATACAGCGAGCAGTACTTC

v_gene: TRBV9
abundance: once
d_gene: .
j_gene: TRBJ2-7
CDR3aa: CASALGGEQYF
CDR3nt: TGTGCCAGCGCCCTAGGGGGCGAGCAGTACTTC

v_gene: TRBV5-8
abundance: .
d_gene: TRBD2
j_gene: TRBJ2-5
CDR3aa: CASSLGLAGGPETQYF
CDR3nt: TGTGCCAGCAGCTTAGGACTAGCGGGAGGGCCCGAGACCCAGTACTTC

v_gene: TRBV5-5
abundance: .
d_gene: .
j_gene: TRBJ2-3
CDR3aa: CASSLSVWSRVPDTQYF
CDR3nt: TGTGCCAGCAGCTTGAGCGTTTGGAGTCGGGTCCCAGATACGCAGTATTTT

v_gene: TRBV7-2
abundance: .
d_gene: TRBD2
j_gene: TRBJ2-1
CDR3aa: CASSLRAGGPEQFF
CDR3nt: TGTGCCAGCAGCTTAAGGGCGGGAGGGCCAGAGCAGTTCTTC

v_gene: TRBV6-1
abundance: .
d_gene: TRBD1
j_gene: TRBJ1-1
CDR3aa: CASSEAEGAGTEAFF
CDR3nt: TGTGCCAGCAGTGAAGCCGAGGGGGCAGGTACTGAAGCTTTCTTT

v_gene: TRBV6-5
abundance: few
d_gene: TRBD1
j_gene: TRBJ2-7
CDR3aa: CASSYSGTGGYEQYF
CDR3nt: TGTGCCAGCAGTTACTCCGGGACAGGGGGCTACGAGCAGTACTTC

v_gene: TRBV10-3
abundance: once
d_gene: .
j_gene: TRBJ1-6
CDR3aa: CAISESGAGLNSPLHF
CDR3nt: TGTGCCATCAGTGAGTCAGGAGCAGGGCTTAATTCACCCCTCCACTTT

v_gene: TRBV19
abundance: .
d_gene: .
j_gene: TRBJ1-1
CDR3aa: CASSISWNTEAFF
CDR3nt: TGTGCCAGTAGTATATCCTGGAACACTGAAGCTTTCTTT

v_gene: TRBV6-4
abundance: .
d_gene: TRBD2
j_gene: TRBJ2-3
CDR3aa: CASSVGLATDTQYF
CDR3nt: TGTGCCAGCAGTGTGGGACTAGCCACAGATACGCAGTATTTT

v_gene: TRBV30
abundance: .
d_gene: TRBD2
j_gene: TRBJ2-3
CDR3aa: CAWSTSGASTDTQYF
CDR3nt: TGTGCCTGGAGTACTAGCGGGGCTAGCACAGATACGCAGTATTTT

v_gene: TRBV29-1
abundance: .
d_gene: .
j_gene: TRBJ2-4
CDR3aa: CSVEDQETVVKNIQYF
CDR3nt: TGCAGCGTTGAAGATCAAGAGACAGTCGTCAAAAACATTCAGTACTTC

v_gene: TRBV12-5
abundance: .
d_gene: .
j_gene: TRBJ2-7
CDR3aa: CASGFTSEQYF
CDR3nt: TGTGCTAGTGGTTTCACTAGTGAGCAGTACTTC

v_gene: TRBV25-1
abundance: .
d_gene: TRBD2
j_gene: TRBJ2-7
CDR3aa: CASQRGSYEQYF
CDR3nt: TGTGCCAGCCAGCGGGGGAGCTACGAGCAGTACTTC

v_gene: TRBV2
abundance: .
d_gene: .
j_gene: TRBJ2-7
CDR3aa: CASQGTAGYEQYF
CDR3nt: TGTGCCAGCCAGGGTACAGCGGGCTACGAGCAGTACTTC

v_gene: TRBV7-9
abundance: few
d_gene: .
j_gene: TRBJ2-2
CDR3aa: CASSLPGQVNTGELFF
CDR3nt: TGTGCCAGCAGCTTACCCGGACAAGTGAACACCGGGGAGCTGTTTTTT

v_gene: TRBV29-1
abundance: .
d_gene: .
j_gene: TRBJ2-1
CDR3aa: CSVEGTGLNEQFF
CDR3nt: TGCAGCGTTGAAGGAACAGGGTTGAATGAGCAGTTCTTC

v_gene: TRBV11-1
abundance: .
d_gene: .
j_gene: TRBJ2-3
CDR3aa: CASSVGQGGSTDTQYF
CDR3nt: TGTGCCAGCAGCGTCGGACAGGGAGGGAGCACAGATACGCAGTATTTT

v_gene: TRBV7-8
abundance: .
d_gene: .
j_gene: TRBJ1-4
CDR3aa: CASSLFIRGGEKLFF
CDR3nt: TGTGCCAGCAGCTTGTTCATTAGGGGTGGGGAAAAACTGTTTTTT

v_gene: TRBV5-8
abundance: few
d_gene: TRBD1
j_gene: TRBJ1-4
CDR3aa: CASSFGTGNEKLFF
CDR3nt: TGTGCCAGCAGCTTTGGGACAGGCAATGAAAAACTGTTTTTT

v_gene: TRBV6-1
abundance: .
d_gene: TRBD1
j_gene: TRBJ1-1
CDR3aa: CASSDPGQPNTEAFF
CDR3nt: TGTGCCAGCAGTGATCCGGGACAGCCGAACACTGAAGCTTTCTTT

v_gene: TRBV5-1
abundance: .
d_gene: .
j_gene: TRBJ2-5
CDR3aa: CASSLEVRVSETQYF
CDR3nt: TGCGCCAGCAGCTTGGAGGTCAGGGTATCAGAGACCCAGTACTTC

v_gene: TRBV12-5
abundance: .
d_gene: TRBD1
j_gene: TRBJ1-5
CDR3aa: CASGWDRGHQPQHF
CDR3nt: TGTGCTAGTGGTTGGGACAGGGGGCATCAGCCCCAGCATTTT

v_gene: TRBV5-6
abundance: few
d_gene: .
j_gene: TRBJ2-7
CDR3aa: CASSLDRGGYEQYF
CDR3nt: TGTGCCAGCAGCTTGGACAGGGGGGGCTACGAGCAGTACTTC

v_gene: TRBV18
abundance: .
d_gene: .
j_gene: TRBJ2-7
CDR3aa: CASSPHPRSAGDEQYF
CDR3nt: TGTGCCAGCTCACCACATCCCCGATCCGCGGGCGACGAGCAGTACTTC

v_gene: TRBV27
abundance: .
d_gene: .
j_gene: TRBJ1-2
CDR3aa: CASSLVPGGVGGYTF
CDR3nt: TGTGCCAGCAGTTTGGTTCCAGGCGGGGTAGGGGGCTACACCTTC

v_gene: TRBV7-3
abundance: .
d_gene: TRBD2
j_gene: TRBJ2-5
CDR3aa: CASSFTSGGQETQYF
CDR3nt: TGTGCCAGCAGCTTCACTAGCGGGGGACAAGAGACCCAGTACTTC

v_gene: TRBV4-1
abundance: .
d_gene: TRBD1
j_gene: TRBJ2-7
CDR3aa: CASSQEDRGYVQYF
CDR3nt: TGCGCCAGCAGCCAAGAGGACAGGGGCTATGTGCAGTACTTC

v_gene: TRBV9
abundance: .
d_gene: TRBD2
j_gene: TRBJ2-3
CDR3aa: CASSVGSGITDTQYF
CDR3nt: TGTGCCAGCAGCGTAGGTAGCGGGATCACAGATACGCAGTATTTT

v_gene: TRBV30
abundance: .
d_gene: .
j_gene: TRBJ1-1
CDR3aa: CAWSVRGDEAFF
CDR3nt: TGTGCCTGGAGTGTACGGGGAGACGAAGCTTTCTTT

v_gene: TRBV6-5
abundance: once
d_gene: TRBD2
j_gene: TRBJ2-7
CDR3aa: CASSYWREDEQYF
CDR3nt: TGTGCCAGCAGTTACTGGCGGGAGGACGAGCAGTACTTC

v_gene: TRBV9
abundance: .
d_gene: TRBD2
j_gene: TRBJ2-3
CDR3aa: CASSPQWASGRATDTQYF
CDR3nt: TGTGCCAGCAGCCCCCAATGGGCTAGCGGGAGGGCCACAGATACGCAGTATTTT

v_gene: TRBV7-9
abundance: .
d_gene: TRBD2
j_gene: TRBJ2-5
CDR3aa: CASSLVGRAGETQYF
CDR3nt: TGTGCCAGCAGCTTAGTAGGGAGGGCCGGGGAGACCCAGTACTTC

v_gene: TRBV6-4
abundance: .
d_gene: TRBD1
j_gene: TRBJ2-1
CDR3aa: CASRQGRMDNEQFF
CDR3nt: TGTGCCAGCAGACAGGGGCGGATGGACAATGAGCAGTTCTTC

v_gene: TRBV19
abundance: .
d_gene: TRBD2
j_gene: TRBJ2-7
CDR3aa: CASSIGRGGLDEQYF
CDR3nt: TGTGCCAGTAGTATTGGGCGGGGGGGCCTGGACGAGCAGTACTTC

v_gene: TRBV7-9
abundance: .
d_gene: TRBD1
j_gene: TRBJ1-4
CDR3aa: CASSVLQGANEKLFF
CDR3nt: TGTGCCAGCAGCGTACTACAGGGGGCAAATGAAAAACTGTTTTTT

v_gene: TRBV19
abundance: .
d_gene: .
j_gene: TRBJ2-4
CDR3aa: CASTHQGNVDIQYF
CDR3nt: TGTGCCAGTACACATCAGGGGAATGTGGACATTCAGTACTTC

v_gene: TRBV5-4
abundance: .
d_gene: .
j_gene: TRBJ2-6
CDR3aa: CASSQDSGSGANVLTF
CDR3nt: TGTGCCAGCAGCCAAGATTCCGGGTCTGGGGCCAACGTCCTGACTTTC

v_gene: TRBV2
abundance: .
d_gene: .
j_gene: TRBJ2-7
CDR3aa: CASGGTDRYEQYF
CDR3nt: TGTGCCAGCGGGGGGACTGATCGCTACGAGCAGTACTTC

v_gene: TRBV18
abundance: .
d_gene: TRBD1
j_gene: TRBJ2-1
CDR3aa: CASSSLTGGIYNEQFF
CDR3nt: TGTGCCAGCTCATCGCTCACAGGGGGGATCTACAATGAGCAGTTCTTC